Listed here are 9 T cell receptor beta chains from one sample, sequenced in a study of CD4 T cells in relation to SARS-CoV-2 and coronaviruses. The unexposed donors gave CD4+ T cells in about 2010-2019, prior to COVID-19. Some clones are missing from TCRdb's copy, which holds only in-frame ones; the method was immunoSEQ multiplex PCR. The data hold more than 50,000 clones, with more than 80% observed a single time. Source material: memory CD4+ T cells from PBMCs. Receptor source: a human donor in good health.

On this clone itself: This sample also contains other DNA sequences that code for the same CDR3. The rearrangement uses TRBV28 and TRBJ1-1; no definite D call. This CDR3 has 13 amino acids. Trimming cost V 3 bases and J 3 bases, with 8 bases left between them. CDR1 and CDR2 (germline): MDHEN, SYDVKM. The CDR3 loop is CASSLVDYTEAFF. As DNA, the CDR3 is TGTGCCAGCAGTTTGGTGGATTACACTGAAGCTTTCTTT.

This clone was observed once. This sequence joins TRBV19 and TRBJ2-1; the D is unclear. CDR1 and CDR2 (germline): LNHDA, SQIVND (reference sequence). This CDR3 has 11 amino acids. The V end lost 1 base, the J end lost 6 bases, and 1 base lay between the germline ends. Written as DNA, the CDR3 is TGTGCCAGTAGTATAGTCAATGAGCAGTTCTTC. Protein: CASSIVNEQFF.

The chain combines TRBV7-3 with TRBJ2-1; 10 nucleotides agree with TRBD1. The germline V gene encodes CDR1 SGHTA and CDR2 FQGTGA. CDR3 length: 14 residues. The V gene end was trimmed by 5 bases and the J gene end by 6 bases; junction bases not matched to a gene: 4. CDR3 bases: TGTGCCAGCAGCCGGACAGGGGGGATCAATGAGCAGTTCTTC. This sequence encodes CASSRTGGINEQFF.

V usage is TRBV4-1 and J usage is TRBJ2-5; possibly TRBD2 for D (5 bases). V lost 2 bases, J lost 4 bases, and 11 bases lay in between. The CDR3 is 14 residues long. Germline loops: CDR1 MGHRA, CDR2 YSYEKL. The DNA of the CDR3 is TGCGCCAGCAGCCAAACGGGGTTAGCAGAGACCCAGTACTTC. Translating gives CASSQTGLAETQYF.

The gene calls are TRBV7-9 and TRBJ2-7; TRBD2 matches at 8 bases. V shed 5 bases and J 7 bases; nucleotides not matched to a gene: 13. This CDR3 has 15 amino acids. CDR1 and CDR2 from the germline V gene are SEHNR and FQNEAQ (reference sequence). CDR3 in amino acids: CASSTGTRPFSEQYF. The CDR3 DNA sequence: TGTGCCAGCAGCACCGGGACTAGGCCTTTTAGTGAGCAGTACTTC.

The chain links TRBV18 to TRBJ1-3; D is undetermined. With 2 bases removed from V and 0 bases from J, the gap between germline ends came to 11 bases. The CDR3 length is 16 residues. Germline V gene sequence: CDR1 KGHSH, CDR2 LQKENI. CDR3 in amino acids: CASSPSGVASGNTIYF. For the CDR3, the DNA is TGTGCCAGCTCACCATCAGGAGTGGCCTCTGGAAACACCATATATTTT.

The chain has TRBV13 and TRBJ2-1, with D maybe TRBD2 (5 bases). The V end was cut by 5 bases, the J end by 10 bases, with 12 bases between. From germline, CDR1 is PRHDT and CDR2 FYEKMQ (reference sequence). The CDR3 extends over 12 amino acids. The CDR3 loop reads CASSPSGDEQFF. Written as DNA, the CDR3 is TGTGCCAGCAGCCCGAGCGGAGACGAGCAGTTCTTC.

V and J are TRBV5-1 and TRBJ2-7; D remains unclear. The CDR3 spans 13 residues. The germline V gene encodes CDR1 SGHRS and CDR2 YFSETQ. The V end was cut by 4 bases, the J end by 12 bases, with 20 bases between. The CDR3 nucleotides are TGCGCCAGCAGCGCAAGGATAGACGGACCAACGTACTTC. This gives the protein CASSARIDGPTYF.

This sequence joins TRBV4-1 and TRBJ2-5; D may be TRBD1 (7 bases). This CDR3 is built from 15 residues. Trimming pared 3 bases from V and 1 base from J, leaving 12 bases between. In germline, CDR1 is MGHRA, CDR2 YSYEKL. The CDR3 protein is CASSQNQGGQETQYF. Here the CDR3 DNA reads TGCGCCAGCAGCCAGAACCAGGGGGGCCAAGAGACCCAGTACTTC.